The text below deals with one TCR beta chain. The sample comes from a study of cytomegalovirus exposure and HLA in healthy donors. As for the study in general: Drawn from HLA-typed donors, approximately 85 million unique TCRs were held in an early data release.

Use of 60 Vbeta and 13 Jbeta primers characterized the PCR. Authors' processing steps: Counted up in a later analysis, unique TCR beta chains came to about 80 million, with around 10 million shared. The table came from immunoSEQ multiplex PCR; TCRdb's copy has only in-frame clones and leaves some out. V and J calls plus clone size are reproduced from that table; the DNA served to infer D and trimming. The sample consists of approximately 79,000 clones, around 81% of them appearing once. Trimming cost V 6 bases and J 7 bases; bases outside gene matches: 12. From germline, CDR1 is LNHDA and CDR2 SQIVND (reference sequence). The CDR3 totals 15 residues.

The J gene is TRBJ1-2, the V gene TRBV19; 9 positions match TRBD1. Sequencing was done on a sample of PBMCs. The clonotype was recovered from a male donor in good health and CMV-seropositive. DNA of the CDR3: TGTGCCAGTAGCCGTATACAGGGGGCTCTGCCTGGCTACACCTTC. Protein product: CASSRIQGALPGYTF. The complete variable domain, with remaining parts taken from reference TRBV19 and TRBJ1-2, reads DGGITQSPKYLFRKEGQNVTLSCEQNLNHDAMYWYRQDPGQGLRLIYYSQIVNDFQKGDIAEGYSVSREKKESFPLTVTSAQKNPTAFYLCASSRIQGALPGYTFGSGTRLTVV.